These T cell receptor beta chains were read from a single sample in a study of control samples from healthy donors and cancer patients. This table comes from immunoSEQ multiplex PCR, and its TCRdb copy is limited to in-frame clones, with some not included. The table lists around 82,000 clones, 89% of them singletons. Specimen: blood. The receptors come from a man aged 50 or older in good health. The conserved cysteine and the conserved F or W are not part of the CDR3 here. A D gene is named only where the DNA matches it firmly. Some rows mark clone size as missing; the rest say once, few, many or name a class of expanded clone.

TRBD1,TRBV11-2,TRBJ1-6,NA,ASSLRGQSNSPLH
TRBD1,TRBV29-1,TRBJ1-2,NA,SVAAGGTTNYGYT
NA,TRBV6-5,TRBJ1-2,NA,ASSYSINSLNYGYT
NA,TRBV5-4,TRBJ2-5,NA,ASSSPPPQETQY
NA,TRBV2,TRBJ1-6,NA,ASSTRNSPLH
TRBD1,TRBV11-3,TRBJ2-5,NA,ASSLGTEGPETQY
NA,TRBV5-5,TRBJ1-5,NA,ASSPGRFSNQPQH
NA,TRBV5-4,TRBJ2-5,NA,ASKETVDAVQY
NA,TRBV7-2,TRBJ1-6,NA,ASSLGPYNSPLH
TRBD2,TRBV7-9,TRBJ2-7,NA,ASSPILAVSYEQY
NA,TRBV23-1,TRBJ1-4,NA,ASSQPPQRDSREKLF
TRBD1,TRBV7-2,TRBJ1-2,NA,ASSLAPTGGGGYT
NA,TRBV12-3/TRBV12-4,TRBJ2-3,NA,ASSWGDTQY
NA,TRBV24-1,TRBJ1-2,NA,ATSEDGYYGYT
TRBD1,TRBV27,TRBJ1-2,NA,ASSAQQGRYT
NA,TRBV20-1,TRBJ1-1,once,SASKVSTEAF
TRBD1,TRBV10-1,TRBJ2-2,NA,ASSVTGGIPTGELF
NA,TRBV24-1,TRBJ2-5,NA,ATSDSTAAGMGETQY
NA,TRBV3-1/TRBV3-2,TRBJ2-7,NA,ASSPRVGGVQY
TRBD2,TRBV3-1/TRBV3-2,TRBJ2-5,NA,ASSQELAGSRGTQY
NA,TRBV7-2,TRBJ1-6,NA,ASSSTGGTSSYNSPLH
NA,TRBV27,TRBJ1-6,NA,ASSLGPGQEYNSPLH
NA,TRBV24-1,TRBJ1-1,once,ATGGMGGTEAF
NA,TRBV3-1/TRBV3-2,TRBJ1-1,NA,ASSQDGRAEAF
TRBD1,TRBV6-2/TRBV6-3,TRBJ2-2,once,ASRPLTGGSTGELF
TRBD1,TRBV4-3,TRBJ1-1,NA,ASSQRDRRNTEAF
NA,TRBV24-1,TRBJ2-2,NA,ATSAREGPGELF
TRBD1,TRBV3-1/TRBV3-2,TRBJ2-1,NA,ASSGDRADNEQF
TRBD2,TRBV3-1/TRBV3-2,TRBJ2-1,NA,ASSQPSGGLSYNEQF
NA,TRBV24-1,TRBJ1-5,NA,ATSDDGEPQH
NA,TRBV6-2/TRBV6-3,TRBJ1-4,NA,ASSHNEKLF
NA,TRBV7-9,TRBJ2-2,NA,AGGGALMTGELF
NA,TRBV15,TRBJ1-3,NA,ATSRVRGSGNTIY
NA,TRBV10-2,TRBJ2-7,NA,ASGQQGYEQY
TRBD1,TRBV2,TRBJ1-4,NA,ASREGAANEKLF
NA,TRBV7-7,TRBJ2-2,NA,ASSLVAGRPLSGELF
NA,TRBV9,TRBJ1-3,NA,ASSVGLGVDTIY
TRBD1,TRBV6-5,TRBJ2-7,NA,ASSLTGAGNEQY
NA,TRBV6-2/TRBV6-3,TRBJ1-4,NA,ASSYRGNYNEKLF
NA,TRBV5-5,TRBJ1-3,once,ASSLSGGNTIY
NA,TRBV5-1,TRBJ2-3,NA,ASSPRATFSTDTQY